Listed below are T cell receptor beta chains from one sample, sequenced in a study of cytomegalovirus exposure and HLA in healthy donors. Using immunoSEQ multiplex PCR, the repertoire was profiled, and TCRdb retains in-frame clones only, with some absent. The data contain 250,000 or so clones, over 70% of them singletons. Sequenced sample: PBMCs. These receptors all come from a woman aged 55-70 years in good health and CMV-seropositive. CDR3s include the opening cysteine and the closing phenylalanine or tryptophan. A D gene is named only where the DNA matches it firmly. Size values are once, few and many counts, or a class for expanded clones, and some rows have none.

CASSVAPSGRSTGELFF,TGTGCCAGCAGCGTGGCTCCTAGCGGGAGGTCCACCGGGGAGCTGTTTTTT,TRBJ2-2,TRBD2,-,TRBV9
CASFRGTEAFF,TGTGCCAGCTTTAGGGGGACTGAAGCTTTCTTT,TRBJ1-1,-,few,TRBV6-1
CASSQSISGGRDTEAFF,TGCGCCAGCAGTCAATCGATTTCTGGGGGCAGAGACACTGAAGCTTTCTTT,TRBJ1-1,-,-,TRBV23-1
CASGLVTGLTNYGYTF,TGTGCTAGTGGTTTGGTAACTGGACTTACTAACTATGGCTACACCTTC,TRBJ1-2,-,few,TRBV12-5
CASSLAGGSPLHF,TGTGCCAGCAGCTTAGCGGGGGGTTCACCCCTCCACTTT,TRBJ1-6,-,-,TRBV7-6
CASSFAPGQGGEKLFF,TGTGCCAGCAGCTTCGCTCCGGGACAGGGTGGTGAAAAACTGTTTTTT,TRBJ1-4,TRBD1,-,TRBV7-9
CSALWSSGRAGETQYF,TGCAGCGCCCTGTGGTCCAGCGGGAGGGCCGGAGAGACCCAGTACTTC,TRBJ2-5,TRBD2,-,TRBV29-1
CASSVDRANTEAFF,TGTGCCAGCAGTGTGGACAGGGCGAACACTGAAGCTTTCTTT,TRBJ1-1,TRBD1,-,TRBV2
CASSARDNEQFF,TGTGCCAGTAGTGCTAGAGACAATGAGCAGTTCTTC,TRBJ2-1,-,-,TRBV19
CASRRAREDPYEQYF,TGTGCCAGCAGGCGTGCACGGGAGGATCCCTACGAGCAGTACTTC,TRBJ2-7,TRBD2,-,TRBV6-6
CASSPGGDRGPDEQYF,TGTGCCAGCAGCCCAGGGGGCGACAGGGGGCCAGACGAGCAGTACTTC,TRBJ2-7,TRBD1,-,TRBV11-3
CASRGQDTEAFF,TGTGCCAGCAGGGGACAAGACACTGAAGCTTTCTTT,TRBJ1-1,-,-,TRBV7-9
CAWTFPGQGEAFF,TGTGCCTGGACGTTCCCGGGACAGGGTGAAGCTTTCTTT,TRBJ1-1,TRBD1,-,TRBV30
CASSLGGRGYEQYF,TGTGCCAGCAGCTTAGGGGGGAGGGGATACGAGCAGTACTTC,TRBJ2-7,TRBD2,-,TRBV7-2
CASSFEGGGYGYTF,TGTGCCAGCAGCTTTGAAGGGGGGGGCTATGGCTACACCTTC,TRBJ1-2,-,-,TRBV5-5
CASSLDQLGGYGYTF,TGTGCCAGCAGCTTAGATCAATTAGGGGGCTACGGCTACACCTTC,TRBJ1-2,TRBD1,-,TRBV11-2
CASSHSGRETDTQYF,TGTGCCAGCAGCCATAGCGGGAGGGAGACAGATACGCAGTATTTT,TRBJ2-3,TRBD2,-,TRBV7-9
CASSLTRGSSYNEQFF,TGTGCCAGCAGTTTGACCCGCGGGAGCTCCTACAATGAGCAGTTCTTC,TRBJ2-1,TRBD2,-,TRBV28
CASSLGTGGLQPQHF,TGCGCCAGCAGCTTGGGGACAGGGGGCTTACAGCCCCAGCATTTT,TRBJ1-5,TRBD1,-,TRBV5-1
CASSDDRVGANVLTF,TGCGCCAGCAGCGACGACAGGGTTGGGGCCAACGTCCTGACTTTC,TRBJ2-6,TRBD1,-,TRBV5-1
CASSATANTEAFF,TGTGCCAGTAGTGCCACAGCGAACACTGAAGCTTTCTTT,TRBJ1-1,-,-,TRBV19
CASSFGRGFNQPQHF,TGTGCCAGCAGCTTTGGCAGGGGGTTCAATCAGCCCCAGCATTTT,TRBJ1-5,TRBD1,-,TRBV7-2
CASRTGSTEAFF,TGCGCCAGCCGCACAGGGAGCACTGAAGCTTTCTTT,TRBJ1-1,-,-,TRBV5-1
CASSLPAGRTEAFF,TGCGCCAGCAGCCTCCCCGCAGGGCGGACTGAAGCTTTCTTT,TRBJ1-1,-,-,TRBV4-1
CASSTGGRANEQFF,TGCGCCAGCAGCACTGGCGGGAGGGCCAATGAGCAGTTCTTC,TRBJ2-1,TRBD2,-,TRBV5-1
CASSDGTGNEKLFF,TGCGCCAGCAGTGACGGGACAGGGAATGAAAAACTGTTTTTT,TRBJ1-4,TRBD1,-,TRBV10-1
CASSLPRQGNYEQYF,TGCGCCAGCAGCCTCCCGAGACAGGGAAACTACGAGCAGTACTTC,TRBJ2-7,TRBD1,-,TRBV5-1
CASSPGLQNTEAFF,TGTGCCAGCTCACCGGGACTGCAGAACACTGAAGCTTTCTTT,TRBJ1-1,-,few,TRBV18
CASSRDRGEAKNIQYF,TGCGCCAGCAGCCGAGACAGGGGTGAGGCCAAAAACATTCAGTACTTC,TRBJ2-4,TRBD1,few,TRBV5-1
CATTAANYNEQFF,TGTGCCACAACAGCGGCTAACTACAATGAGCAGTTCTTC,TRBJ2-1,-,-,TRBV19
CASSSLAGEETQYF,TGTGCCAGCAGTTCCCTAGCGGGGGAAGAGACCCAGTACTTC,TRBJ2-5,TRBD2,-,TRBV27
CASSVEELGNTIYF,TGTGCCAGCAGCGTAGAAGAGTTAGGAAACACCATATATTTT,TRBJ1-3,-,few,TRBV9
CASSSRAGTGATGELFF,TGTGCCAGCAGCTCCCGGGCCGGGACAGGGGCCACCGGGGAGCTGTTTTTT,TRBJ2-2,TRBD1,-,TRBV9
CASSGGQGSEQYF,TGTGCCAGCAGCGGGGGGCAGGGTAGCGAGCAGTACTTC,TRBJ2-7,-,-,TRBV9
CASSTQDRANYGYTF,TGTGCCAGCAGCACCCAAGACAGAGCTAACTATGGCTACACCTTC,TRBJ1-2,-,-,TRBV5-4
CASGLGGRRVIQETQYF,TGTGCTAGTGGTTTGGGCGGGAGAAGGGTGATCCAAGAGACCCAGTACTTC,TRBJ2-5,TRBD2,-,TRBV12-5
CASTPPGINYGYTF,TGCGCCAGCACCCCCCCCGGGATTAACTATGGCTACACCTTC,TRBJ1-2,-,-,TRBV23-1
CASRLTPMGQGVRAGQPQHF,TGTGCAAGTCGCTTAACGCCGATGGGACAGGGGGTTCGGGCAGGTCAGCCCCAGCATTTT,TRBJ1-5,-,-,TRBV12-2
CAWSVRVGEKLFF,TGTGCCTGGAGTGTGCGAGTCGGTGAAAAACTGTTTTTT,TRBJ1-4,-,once,TRBV30
CASSLAVRVDEQFF,TGTGCCAGCAGCTTGGCGGTCAGGGTGGATGAGCAGTTCTTC,TRBJ2-1,-,-,TRBV5-5
CASSRTSQETQYF,TGCGCCAGCAGCCGGACTAGCCAAGAGACCCAGTACTTC,TRBJ2-5,TRBD2,-,TRBV4-1
CASAAGLNTGELFF,TGTGCCAGTGCAGCGGGATTGAACACCGGGGAGCTGTTTTTT,TRBJ2-2,TRBD2,-,TRBV9
CASSPTSGRDEQFF,TGCGCCAGCAGCCCGACGAGCGGAAGGGATGAGCAGTTCTTC,TRBJ2-1,-,-,TRBV4-1
CASSLEGQGAFF,TGCGCCAGCAGTCTGGAGGGCCAAGGAGCTTTCTTT,TRBJ1-1,-,-,TRBV5-1
CASSQRGTIYF,TGCGCCAGCAGCCAACGGGGAACCATATATTTT,TRBJ1-3,-,few,TRBV4-1
CASSLGGSPGAFF,TGCGCCAGCAGCTTGGGCGGCAGCCCGGGAGCTTTCTTT,TRBJ1-1,-,-,TRBV5-1
CASSTDRGHNSPLHF,TGTGCCAGCAGCACGGACAGGGGCCATAATTCACCCCTCCACTTT,TRBJ1-6,TRBD1,-,TRBV2
CASRRITGQVGNEQFF,TGTGCCAGCAGGCGTATAACAGGGCAGGTTGGGAATGAGCAGTTCTTC,TRBJ2-1,-,-,TRBV6-6
CASSGLAGVGYNEQFF,TGCGCCAGCAGTGGGTTAGCGGGAGTCGGCTACAATGAGCAGTTCTTC,TRBJ2-1,TRBD2,-,TRBV10-2
CASSLRWPRYSYNEQFF,TGTGCCAGCAGCTTAAGATGGCCCAGGTACTCCTACAATGAGCAGTTCTTC,TRBJ2-1,-,-,TRBV7-8
CASSLPSGYNEQFF,TGTGCCAGCAGCTTACCTAGCGGCTACAATGAGCAGTTCTTC,TRBJ2-1,TRBD2,-,TRBV7-9
CAISVLGVETQYF,TGTGCCATCAGTGTGTTAGGGGTGGAGACCCAGTACTTC,TRBJ2-5,-,-,TRBV10-3
CASSDPRQGNYGYTF,TGTGCCAGCAGTGACCCCCGACAGGGTAACTATGGCTACACCTTC,TRBJ1-2,TRBD1,-,TRBV27
CASRPPKDRDYGYTF,TGTGCCAGCAGGCCACCAAAAGACAGGGACTATGGCTACACCTTC,TRBJ1-2,TRBD1,-,TRBV6-6
CAWSVPTGGWTEAFF,TGTGCCTGGAGTGTACCCACAGGGGGTTGGACTGAAGCTTTCTTT,TRBJ1-1,TRBD1,-,TRBV30
CASSVDPLAANYGYTF,TGTGCCAGCAGCGTAGATCCCTTGGCCGCTAACTATGGCTACACCTTC,TRBJ1-2,-,-,TRBV9
CASQKDRKTYEQYF,TGTGCCAGCCAGAAGGACAGGAAGACCTACGAGCAGTACTTC,TRBJ2-7,TRBD1,-,TRBV6-1
CASIRGSLNTEAFF,TGTGCCAGCATACGGGGGTCCCTTAACACTGAAGCTTTCTTT,TRBJ1-1,-,-,TRBV28
CASSEGGDRGRTEAFF,TGTGCCAGCAGTGAAGGGGGGGACAGGGGGCGAACTGAAGCTTTCTTT,TRBJ1-1,TRBD1,-,TRBV6-1
CASSAGQGRTDTQYF,TGCGCCAGCAGCGCCGGACAGGGCCGCACAGATACGCAGTATTTT,TRBJ2-3,TRBD1,-,TRBV5-1